This T cell receptor beta chain was obtained from a study of regulatory T cells in long-lasting Graves disease. Study-level findings and limits: Repertoires from persistent disease leaned toward TRBV28, TRBJ1-2 and TRBJ2-5.

The time point denotes: newly diagnosed GD, antithyroid drugs for less than 3 months. The TCR library was made from RNA that had been extracted from PBMCs in TRIzol. The TCR beta library used iRepertoire HTBI primers with Arm-PCR amplification of CDR3. TCRdb re-called the multiplex PCR reads through MiXCR, storing one row per CDR3 protein. The sample shows 420,000 or so distinct CDR3 sequences, approximately 16% of them seen only once. Note on this clonotype: What it recognizes is unknown.

V dropped 10 bases and J dropped 9 bases, with 12 bases sitting between them. Germline assignment: CDR1 MNHNS and CDR2 SASEGT. The CDR3 consists of 10 residues. The sample was also linked to a second study, of T cells in Graves' hyperthyroidism and ophthalmopathy. This second report adds: Researchers ran a first-round RT-PCR on the TCR CDR3 using the HTBI primer set. Blood shared most expanded thyroid clonotypes above 0.001. Model-based prediction identified ophthalmopathy a median about 6.8 months prior to its onset.

This chain connects TRBV6-1 to TRBJ2-5, with D possibly being TRBD1 or TRBD2 (5 bases each). This TCR derives from a woman between 18 and 29 years old with Graves disease. The sequences come from peripheral blood mononuclear cells (PBMCs), collected at new diagnosis, from a patient treated with antithyroid drugs. CDR3 coding DNA: TGTGCCACCAGAGAGGGGTCCCAGTACTTC. Its protein is CATREGSQYF.